This T cell receptor (beta chain) emerged from a study of T cell repertoires in ileal Crohn's disease. Study summary: Thiopurines (11) or anti-TNF agents (around 17) were given postoperatively to about half.

Germline V lookup: CDR1 SGHDT, CDR2 YYEEEE. The junction had 9 bases not matched to a gene; V was cut back by 3 bases and J by 6 bases. The CDR3 length is 16 residues. Time point here: proximal margin of the surgical specimen (macroscopically non-inflamed). This table comes from immunoSEQ multiplex PCR, and its TCRdb copy is limited to in-frame clones, with some not included. The top ten hold around 10% of the sample, which has more than 130 clones, roughly nine tenths seen once. The source material was ileal tissue. The source is an adult with Crohn's disease. The V gene is TRBV5-6, the J gene TRBJ1-5; 10 nucleotides align to TRBD1. The CDR3 sequence is CASSSMTGGIGQPQHF. Here the CDR3 DNA reads TGTGCCAGCAGCTCCATGACAGGGGGCATTGGTCAGCCCCAGCATTTT.